This TCR beta chain was identified in a study of OX40 agonist ivuxolimab in advanced cancers. At the level of the study: An anti-OX40 (CD134) antibody with agonistic activity, ivuxolimab, was administered to patients. Patients received intravenous ivuxolimab every 2 weeks at 0.01 to 10 mg/kg. Whole-study results and caveats: Antigen targets of the expanded peripheral T cells went undetermined.

The V gene's germline CDR1 is LNHDA and CDR2 SQIVND (reference sequence). V gave up 6 bases and J gave up 0 bases; unmatched junction bases: 4. This CDR3 has 14 residues. Sequencing was performed with immunoSEQ multiplex PCR; in TCRdb, only in-frame clones are kept and a portion is missing. There are under 85,000 clones in the sample; roughly 92% occur only once, and roughly 6.7% lies in the top ten. This clone was recorded once. What it recognizes is unknown. This clonotype originated in an adult with an advanced solid tumor such as melanoma, head and neck, liver or kidney cancer. The specimen was CD4+ or CD8+ T cells sorted from blood, collected in a trial of the OX40 agonist ivuxolimab. The gene calls are TRBV19 and TRBJ1-1, with TRBD1 identical over 7 bases. The CDR3 spells CASSRQGMNTEAFF. The CDR3 DNA sequence: TGTGCCAGTAGCCGACAGGGTATGAACACTGAAGCTTTCTTT.